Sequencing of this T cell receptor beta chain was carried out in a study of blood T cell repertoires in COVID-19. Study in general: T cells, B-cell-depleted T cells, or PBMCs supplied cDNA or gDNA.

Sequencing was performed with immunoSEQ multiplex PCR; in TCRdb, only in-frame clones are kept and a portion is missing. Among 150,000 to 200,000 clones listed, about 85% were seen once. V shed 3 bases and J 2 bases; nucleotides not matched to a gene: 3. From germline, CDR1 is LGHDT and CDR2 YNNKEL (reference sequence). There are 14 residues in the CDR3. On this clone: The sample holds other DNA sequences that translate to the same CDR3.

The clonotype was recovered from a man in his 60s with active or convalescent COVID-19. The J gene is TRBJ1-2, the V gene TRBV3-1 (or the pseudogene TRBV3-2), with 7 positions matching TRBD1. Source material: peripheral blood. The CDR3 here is CASSQEGANYGYTF. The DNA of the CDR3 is TGTGCCAGCAGCCAGGAGGGGGCGAACTATGGCTACACCTTC.